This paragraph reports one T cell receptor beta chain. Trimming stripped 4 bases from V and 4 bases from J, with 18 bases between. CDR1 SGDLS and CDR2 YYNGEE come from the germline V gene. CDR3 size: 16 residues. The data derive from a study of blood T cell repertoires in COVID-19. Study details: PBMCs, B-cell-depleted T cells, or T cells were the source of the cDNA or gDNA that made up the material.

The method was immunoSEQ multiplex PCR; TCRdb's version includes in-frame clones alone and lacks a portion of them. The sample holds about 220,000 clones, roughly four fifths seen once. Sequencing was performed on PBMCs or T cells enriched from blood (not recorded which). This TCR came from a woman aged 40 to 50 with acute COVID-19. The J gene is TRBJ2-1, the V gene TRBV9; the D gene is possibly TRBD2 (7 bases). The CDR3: CASSPTVGGEYNEQFF. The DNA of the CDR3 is TGTGCCAGCAGCCCCACGGTAGGGGGGGAATACAATGAGCAGTTCTTC.